These T cell receptor beta chains were read from a single sample in a study of T cells in Graves' hyperthyroidism and ophthalmopathy. In TCRdb, the multiplex PCR reads were re-called with MiXCR into one record per CDR3 protein. The table includes around 760,000 distinct CDR3 sequences, just over 35% detected once. The sequenced sample consisted of blood. The receptors originated from a woman in her forties with Graves' hyperthyroidism. Both conserved end residues are part of each CDR3. Fields, in order: V gene, D gene, clone size, CDR3 protein. The D gene is left open where the match is weak. The size of a clone is reported for some rows only, either as once, few or many, or as a class for expanded clones.

TRBV4-2,TRBD2,NA,CASSQGLSGTGYEQYF
TRBV7-9,TRBD1,NA,CASSPRGTGLNYGYTF
TRBV12-3/TRBV12-4,TRBD2,many,CASSPHSGDYEQYF
TRBV10-3,TRBD2,NA,CAISDPPQPLAGGPYEQYF
TRBV12-3/TRBV12-4,NA,many,CASRPRLAGTTFF
TRBV7-9,NA,NA,CASSSRRGENTEAFF
TRBV9,NA,many,CASSVGVVANQPQHF
TRBV2,NA,NA,CASRQGFSNQPQHF
TRBV9,TRBD1,NA,CASSVGTGEDYGDGYTF
TRBV12-3/TRBV12-4,TRBD1,NA,CASRTLTGATETQYF
TRBV7-8,NA,many,CASSLPTGNSGNTIYF
TRBV7-9,TRBD1,many,CASSGQLSSYEQYF
TRBV9,NA,many,CASSEDISGANVLTF
TRBV6-5,NA,NA,CASSLVLGSGANVLTF
TRBV7-9,NA,NA,CASSHHHRAGPMNTEAFF
TRBV12-3/TRBV12-4,NA,many,CASSPGPAAGANVLTF
TRBV7-9,TRBD2,NA,CASSPRGGNYEQYF
TRBV12-3/TRBV12-4,TRBD2,NA,CASSATSGGAQYF
TRBV6-6,TRBD1,few,CASSSHRGFGYTF
TRBV7-9,NA,few,CASSPPGQSLYEQYF
TRBV7-2,NA,once,CASRGEGTDTQYF
TRBV7-2,TRBD2,few,CASSFRTRGVAEIAYEQYF
TRBV6-1,TRBD1,few,CAARDRATEAFF
TRBV9,TRBD1,many,CASSAQSGTGGAGSYGYTF
TRBV10-3,NA,many,CAISESDRLSSYEQYF
TRBV2,TRBD1,many,CASSETGEVPYGYTF
TRBV7-9,TRBD1,NA,CASSDRGTTNEAFF
TRBV20-1,NA,NA,CSVPSPGPGGYTF
TRBV7-9,NA,many,CASSRGGERARGLFF
TRBV7-7,NA,few,CASSLGPIPAGELFF
TRBV10-3,NA,few,CAISESLSGIYGYTF
TRBV10-3,TRBD1,many,CAISKERQGDTEAFF
TRBV7-2,NA,NA,CASSLEFGDNQPQHF
TRBV20-1,NA,many,CSASVGWGETQYF
TRBV7-2,TRBD2,NA,CASSLVAGVPGANVLTF
TRBV11-2,NA,few,CASGTTRAEAFF
TRBV5-1,NA,few,CASSQDHGVEKLFF
TRBV19,NA,few,CASSIRFLLDFNTGELFF
TRBV7-8,TRBD1,NA,CASSPETGHTEAFF
TRBV7-2,NA,NA,CASSLYRLANYGYTF
TRBV12-3/TRBV12-4,NA,few,CASSTLTVIEKLFF
TRBV16,NA,NA,CASSQSSVGTGELFF
TRBV7-6,NA,many,CASSSGYLGDTEAFF
TRBV2,TRBD1,once,CARSDRVTNEKLFF
TRBV29-1,TRBD1,NA,CSVGTGSGEQYF
TRBV29-1,TRBD1,NA,CSGGTGIVELFF
TRBV24-1,NA,NA,CATGMGDTQYF
TRBV6-5,NA,many,CASSLGQLYGYTF